The next 2 T cell receptor beta chains were all read from a single sample in a study of cytomegalovirus exposure and HLA in healthy donors. PCR primers comprised 60 Vbeta and 13 Jbeta primers. Method: immunoSEQ multiplex PCR; TCRdb's copy keeps in-frame clones and lacks some. The repertoire has around 170,000 clones, 82% of them found once; the top ten carry more than 1.5%. Input material: PBMCs. The origin of the receptors is a man aged 40-49 years in good health and CMV-seronegative.

Worth noting for this clone: The identical CDR3 is also encoded by other nucleotide sequences in the sample. J is TRBJ1-1 and V is TRBV18; 10 bases agree with TRBD1. The length of the CDR3 is 14 residues. With 6 bases clipped from V and 2 bases from J, the junction kept 3 bases outside the gene matches. Per germline, CDR1 KGHSH and CDR2 LQKENI. The CDR3 DNA is TGTGCCAGCTCCCCGACAGGGGGCAACACTGAAGCTTTCTTT. Residues: CASSPTGGNTEAFF.

This clone was seen just once. The gene calls are TRBV19 and TRBJ1-5; D not resolved. The length of the CDR3 is 13 residues. Trimming took 6 bases from V and 1 from J, leaving 7 bases between them. CDR1 is LNHDA and CDR2 is SQIVND in the germline V gene (reference sequence). CDR3 DNA: TGTGCCAGTAGCGAAACAAGCAATCAGCCCCAGCATTTT. Protein product: CASSETSNQPQHF.